A selection of T cell receptor beta chains follows, all from one sample in a study of beta chain features in type 1 diabetes. Libraries were prepared by immunoSEQ multiplex PCR; TCRdb keeps only in-frame clonotypes and omits some of them. Counted here are 150,000 to 190,000 clones, approximately 10% occurring once; the ten biggest clones make up around 0.5%. Source material: central memory CD4+ T cells from blood. Source of these receptors: a man aged 25 to 40 with type 1 diabetes. Each CDR3 is given with its conserved first and last residue. D genes are given only for firm matches. For some rows the clone size is stated as once, few or many, or as a class when expanded; others skip it.

v_call	clone_size	d_call	j_call	cdr3_nt	cdr3_aa
TRBV18	few	TRBD1	TRBJ2-7	TGTGCCAGCTCACTCATGGGTCCTGGGACAGGGTCCTACGAGCAGTACTTC	CASSLMGPGTGSYEQYF
TRBV7-2	.	.	TRBJ1-1	TGTGCCAGCAGCTACCAGGGGACGGCCGGGACTGAAGCTTTCTTT	CASSYQGTAGTEAFF
TRBV7-2	.	.	TRBJ1-2	TGTGCCAGCAGCTACAGGCGGGGGGCCGGGGATGGCTACACCTTC	CASSYRRGAGDGYTF
TRBV5-1	few	.	TRBJ1-1	TGCGCCAGCAGCATCCCAGGAGGCACTGAAGCTTTCTTT	CASSIPGGTEAFF
TRBV9	.	.	TRBJ2-7	TGTGCCAGCAGCGTAGACTCGGGTAGTTACGAGCAGTACTTC	CASSVDSGSYEQYF
TRBV7-3	.	TRBD2	TRBJ2-7	TGTGCCAGCAGCCGGGACTACTCAGGCGAGCAGTACTTC	CASSRDYSGEQYF
TRBV29-1	.	.	TRBJ2-1	TGCAGCGTTGAGCGGTCCTACAATGAGCAGTTCTTC	CSVERSYNEQFF
TRBV21-1	.	.	TRBJ1-5	TGTGCCAGCAGCAAGTCTTACAGAAGCAATCAGCCCCAGCATTTT	CASSKSYRSNQPQHF
TRBV30	few	TRBD1	TRBJ2-5	TGTGCCTGGAGCTCCCCACAGGGGTACCAAGAGACCCAGTACTTC	CAWSSPQGYQETQYF
TRBV28	.	.	TRBJ2-7	TGTGCCAGCAGTTTACCGCAGGCGTCCTACGAGCAGTACTTC	CASSLPQASYEQYF
TRBV2	few	TRBD2	TRBJ2-1	TGTGCCAGCAGTGAAGCTAGCGGGCGGTTACATGAGCAGTTCTTC	CASSEASGRLHEQFF
TRBV9	few	TRBD2	TRBJ2-2	TGTGCCAGCAGCGTAGAGAGCGGGATCCCCACACCCGGGGAGCTGTTTTTT	CASSVESGIPTPGELFF
TRBV6-6	.	.	TRBJ1-2	TGTGCCAGCAGTTACACCGGGGATCTAACTGGCTACACCTTC	CASSYTGDLTGYTF
TRBV6-5	.	.	TRBJ1-2	TGTGCCAGCGCACAAGCCGGGTCAACTGGCTACACCTTC	CASAQAGSTGYTF
TRBV7-2	.	.	TRBJ2-1	TGTGCCAGCAGCTTACGCGGGTACCCCTACAATGAGCAGTTCTTC	CASSLRGYPYNEQFF
TRBV2	few	.	TRBJ1-5	TGTGCCAGCAGGGGGGAGGGCAATCAGCCCCAGCATTTT	CASRGEGNQPQHF
TRBV5-4	few	.	TRBJ2-3	TGTGCCAGCAGCTTGGAAGGGACTTCAGATACGCAGTATTTT	CASSLEGTSDTQYF
TRBV30	few	.	TRBJ1-2	TGTGCCTGGAGTGTACTAACACAGGGAGTTGGCTACACCTTC	CAWSVLTQGVGYTF
TRBV19	.	.	TRBJ2-3	TGTGCCAGTACCCCGACAGGACCCGGCACAGATACGCAGTATTTT	CASTPTGPGTDTQYF
TRBV5-1	few	.	TRBJ2-4	TGCGCCAGCAGTTCTGGGCCCGGCAAAAACATTCAGTACTTC	CASSSGPGKNIQYF
TRBV4-2	medium-sized	.	TRBJ2-2	TGTGCCAGCAGCCACGAAGGAGGGCGGGCGAACACCGGGGAGCTGTTTTTT	CASSHEGGRANTGELFF
TRBV4-1	.	TRBD2	TRBJ2-1	TGCGCCAGCAGCCAAGCTGGTCTAGCGGGAGGGTACGTCAATGAGCAGTTCTTC	CASSQAGLAGGYVNEQFF
TRBV2	.	.	TRBJ2-7	TGTGCCAGCAGGGTTGGAGGTGAGCAGTACTTC	CASRVGGEQYF
TRBV2	.	.	TRBJ1-5	TGTGCCAGCAGTGATCCCTCGGAGAACAATCAGCCCCAGCATTTT	CASSDPSENNQPQHF
TRBV30	few	TRBD1	TRBJ1-5	TGTGCCTGGAGCCCCGGGACAGGGAGCCAGCCCCAGCATTTT	CAWSPGTGSQPQHF
TRBV28	.	TRBD1	TRBJ2-7	TGTGCCAGTACCGCCGGGACAGGGGGGTACGAGCAGTACTTC	CASTAGTGGYEQYF
TRBV5-1	few	.	TRBJ2-5	TGCGCCAGCGCGGCGGGAACCCACATCCAAGAGACCCAGTACTTC	CASAAGTHIQETQYF
TRBV7-9	.	.	TRBJ1-1	TGTGCCAGCAGCTTAGTGCCAGGCCTGAACACTGAAGCTTTCTTT	CASSLVPGLNTEAFF
TRBV7-9	few	TRBD2	TRBJ2-6	TGTGCCAGCAGCTTAGCCGGGGGGAACTTGGCTGGGGCCAACGTCCTGACTTTC	CASSLAGGNLAGANVLTF
TRBV7-9	few	.	TRBJ1-2	TGTGCCAGCAGCCCCCAGCAGGGAGGTGGCTACACCTTC	CASSPQQGGGYTF
TRBV6-5	.	.	TRBJ2-7	TGTGCCAGCAGTAGGGGGAACGAGCAGTACTTC	CASSRGNEQYF
TRBV18	few	.	TRBJ2-2	TGTGCCAGCTCCTTCGGACAGATTCACACCGGGGAGCTGTTTTTT	CASSFGQIHTGELFF
TRBV2	.	TRBD1	TRBJ1-1	TGTGCCAGCGGGATTAACAGGGGCACTGAAGCTTTCTTT	CASGINRGTEAFF
TRBV4-3	many	.	TRBJ2-1	TGCGCCAGCAGCCAAGACGCACACCGTTACAATGAGCAGTTCTTC	CASSQDAHRYNEQFF
TRBV2	.	TRBD2	TRBJ2-2	TGTGCCAGCGCTAGCGGGATTAACACCGGGGAGCTGTTTTTT	CASASGINTGELFF
TRBV6-1	.	TRBD1	TRBJ2-2	TGTGCCAGCAGTAAAACCTCCGACAGGGGCGGGGAGCTGTTTTTT	CASSKTSDRGGELFF
TRBV18	few	.	TRBJ2-1	TGTGCCAGCTCACCACCAAGTAGTTATGAGCAGTTCTTC	CASSPPSSYEQFF
TRBV28	.	.	TRBJ1-2	TGTGCCAGCAGTAACACAGGGTACAGTGGCTACACCTTC	CASSNTGYSGYTF
TRBV11-2	few	.	TRBJ2-5	TGTGCCAGCAGCTCGGTCCGCGCCCAGTACTTC	CASSSVRAQYF